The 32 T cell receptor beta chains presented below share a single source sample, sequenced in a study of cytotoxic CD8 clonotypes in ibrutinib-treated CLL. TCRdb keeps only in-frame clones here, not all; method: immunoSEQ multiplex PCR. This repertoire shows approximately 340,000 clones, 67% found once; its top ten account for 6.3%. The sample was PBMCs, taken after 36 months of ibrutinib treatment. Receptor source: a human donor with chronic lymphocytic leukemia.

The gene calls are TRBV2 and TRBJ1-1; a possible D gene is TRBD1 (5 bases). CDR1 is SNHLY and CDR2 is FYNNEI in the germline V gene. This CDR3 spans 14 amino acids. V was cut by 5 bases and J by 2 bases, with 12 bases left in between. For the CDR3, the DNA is TGTGCCAGCAGTCCTTGGAGGGGAAACACTGAAGCTTTCTTT. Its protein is CASSPWRGNTEAFF. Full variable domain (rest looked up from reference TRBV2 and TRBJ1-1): EPEVTQTPSHQVTQMGQEVILRCVPISNHLYFYWYRQILGQKVEFLVSFYNNEISEKSEIFDDQFSVERPDGSNFTLKIRSTKLEDSAMYFCASSPWRGNTEAFFGQGTRLTVV.

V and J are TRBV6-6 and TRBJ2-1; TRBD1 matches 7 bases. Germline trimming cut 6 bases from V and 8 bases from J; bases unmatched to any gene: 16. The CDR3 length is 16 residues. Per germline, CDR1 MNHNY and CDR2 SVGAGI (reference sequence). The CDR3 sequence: CASRSLGQPPGDEQFF. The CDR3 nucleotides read TGTGCCAGCAGAAGTCTGGGACAGCCACCGGGCGATGAGCAGTTCTTC.

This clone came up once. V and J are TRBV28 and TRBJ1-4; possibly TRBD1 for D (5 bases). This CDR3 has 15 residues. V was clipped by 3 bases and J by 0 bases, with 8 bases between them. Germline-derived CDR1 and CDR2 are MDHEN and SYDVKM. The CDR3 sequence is CASSFGGATNEKLFF. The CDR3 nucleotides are TGTGCCAGCAGTTTTGGGGGGGCAACTAATGAAAAACTGTTTTTT.

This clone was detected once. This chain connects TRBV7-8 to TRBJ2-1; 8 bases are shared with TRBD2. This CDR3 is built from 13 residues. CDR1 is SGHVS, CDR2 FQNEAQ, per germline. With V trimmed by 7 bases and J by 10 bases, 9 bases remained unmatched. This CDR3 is CASTTRGAGEQFF. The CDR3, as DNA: TGTGCCAGCACCACGCGGGGGGCAGGAGAGCAGTTCTTC.

The CDR3 here is CASSRRSGLAGSETQYF. In nucleotides, the CDR3 is TGTGCCAGCTCACGCCGGAGCGGACTAGCGGGATCAGAGACCCAGTACTTC. V gene TRBV18 combines with J gene TRBJ2-5; 12 bases match TRBD2. Germline CDR1 and CDR2: KGHSH and LQKENI. The CDR3 is made up of 17 amino acids. Trimming at V came to 4 bases and at J to 4 bases, leaving 10 bases not matched to a gene.

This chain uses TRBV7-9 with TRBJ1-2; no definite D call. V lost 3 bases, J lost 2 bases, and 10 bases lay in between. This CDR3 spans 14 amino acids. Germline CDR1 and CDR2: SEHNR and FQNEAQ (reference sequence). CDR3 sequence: CASSLSGANYGYTF. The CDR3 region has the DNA TGTGCCAGCAGCTTGAGCGGTGCGAACTATGGCTACACCTTC.

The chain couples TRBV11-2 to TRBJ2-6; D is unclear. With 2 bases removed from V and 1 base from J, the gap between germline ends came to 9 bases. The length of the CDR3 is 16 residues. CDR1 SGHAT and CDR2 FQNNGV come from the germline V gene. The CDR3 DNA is TGTGCCAGCAGCTTAAACCCTATATCTGGGGCCAACGTCCTGACTTTC. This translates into CASSLNPISGANVLTF.

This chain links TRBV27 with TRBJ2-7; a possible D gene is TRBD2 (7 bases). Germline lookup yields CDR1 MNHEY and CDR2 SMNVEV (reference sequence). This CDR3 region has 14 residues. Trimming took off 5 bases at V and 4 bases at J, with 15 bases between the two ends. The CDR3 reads CASSRGGFTYEQYF. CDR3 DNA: TGTGCCAGCAGTAGGGGGGGCTTTACATACGAGCAGTACTTC.

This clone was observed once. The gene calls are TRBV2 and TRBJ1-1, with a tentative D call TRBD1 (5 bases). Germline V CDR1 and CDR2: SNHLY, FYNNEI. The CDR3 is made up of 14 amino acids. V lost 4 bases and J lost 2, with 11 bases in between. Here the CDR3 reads CASSVRQGNTEAFF. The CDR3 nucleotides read TGTGCCAGCAGTGTGCGCCAGGGTAACACTGAAGCTTTCTTT.

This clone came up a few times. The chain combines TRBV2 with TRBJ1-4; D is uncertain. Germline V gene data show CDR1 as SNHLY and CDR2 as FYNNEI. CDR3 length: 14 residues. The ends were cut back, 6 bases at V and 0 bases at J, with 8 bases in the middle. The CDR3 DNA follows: TGTGCCAGCAGGACAATTGCAACTAATGAAAAACTGTTTTTT. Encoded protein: CASRTIATNEKLFF.

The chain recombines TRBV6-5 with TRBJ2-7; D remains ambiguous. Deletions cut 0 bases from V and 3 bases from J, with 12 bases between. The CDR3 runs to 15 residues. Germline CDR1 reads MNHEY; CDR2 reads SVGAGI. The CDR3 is CASSYSWQINYEQYF. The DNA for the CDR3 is TGTGCCAGCAGTTACTCCTGGCAAATTAACTACGAGCAGTACTTC.

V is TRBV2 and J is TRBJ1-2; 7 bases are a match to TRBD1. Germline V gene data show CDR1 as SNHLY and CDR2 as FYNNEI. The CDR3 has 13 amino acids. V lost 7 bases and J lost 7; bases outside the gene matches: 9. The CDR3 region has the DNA TGTGCCAGCAATAAAAAGGGGGCGCGTGGCTACACCTTC. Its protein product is CASNKKGARGYTF. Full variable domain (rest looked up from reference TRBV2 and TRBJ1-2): EPEVTQTPSHQVTQMGQEVILRCVPISNHLYFYWYRQILGQKVEFLVSFYNNEISEKSEIFDDQFSVERPDGSNFTLKIRSTKLEDSAMYFCASNKKGARGYTFGSGTRLTVV.

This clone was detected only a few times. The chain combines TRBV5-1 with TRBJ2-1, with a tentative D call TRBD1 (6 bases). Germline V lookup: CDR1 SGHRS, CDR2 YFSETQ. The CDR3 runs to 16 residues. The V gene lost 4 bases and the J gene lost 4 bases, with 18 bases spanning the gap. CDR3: CASSVAQGIVYNEQFF. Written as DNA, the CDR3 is TGCGCCAGCAGCGTTGCACAGGGAATAGTATACAATGAGCAGTTCTTC.

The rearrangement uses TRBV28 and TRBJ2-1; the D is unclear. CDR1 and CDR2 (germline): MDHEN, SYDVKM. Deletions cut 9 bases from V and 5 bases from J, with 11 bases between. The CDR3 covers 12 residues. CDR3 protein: CASGNLHNEQFF. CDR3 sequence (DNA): TGTGCCAGTGGGAACTTGCACAATGAGCAGTTCTTC.

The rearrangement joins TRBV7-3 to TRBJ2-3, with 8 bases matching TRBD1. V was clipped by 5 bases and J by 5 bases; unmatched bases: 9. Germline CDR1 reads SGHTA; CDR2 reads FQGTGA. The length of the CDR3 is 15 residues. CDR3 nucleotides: TGTGCCAGCAGCCAAGACAGGGGCATAAGAGATACGCAGTATTTT. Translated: CASSQDRGIRDTQYF.

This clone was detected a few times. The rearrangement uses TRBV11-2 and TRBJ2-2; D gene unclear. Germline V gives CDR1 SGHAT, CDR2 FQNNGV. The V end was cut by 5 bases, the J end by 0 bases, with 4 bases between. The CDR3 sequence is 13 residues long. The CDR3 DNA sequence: TGTGCCAGCAGCCTACCGAACACCGGGGAGCTGTTTTTT. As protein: CASSLPNTGELFF.

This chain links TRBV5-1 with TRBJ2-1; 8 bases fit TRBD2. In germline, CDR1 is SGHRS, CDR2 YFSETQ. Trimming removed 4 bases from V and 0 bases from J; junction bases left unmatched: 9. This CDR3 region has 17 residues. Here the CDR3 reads CASSPPGGDPSYNEQFF. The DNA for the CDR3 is TGCGCCAGCAGCCCCCCGGGAGGGGATCCCTCCTACAATGAGCAGTTCTTC.

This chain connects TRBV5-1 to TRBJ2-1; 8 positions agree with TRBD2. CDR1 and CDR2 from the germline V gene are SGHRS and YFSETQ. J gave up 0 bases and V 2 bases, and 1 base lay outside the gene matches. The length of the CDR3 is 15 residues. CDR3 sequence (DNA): TGCGCCAGCAGCTTCACTAGCGGCTCCTACAATGAGCAGTTCTTC. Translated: CASSFTSGSYNEQFF.

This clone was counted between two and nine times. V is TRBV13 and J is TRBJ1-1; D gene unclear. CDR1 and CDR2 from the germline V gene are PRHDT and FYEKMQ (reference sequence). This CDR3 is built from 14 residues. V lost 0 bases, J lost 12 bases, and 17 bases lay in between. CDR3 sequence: CASSLGYLEAKSFF. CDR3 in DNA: TGTGCCAGCAGCTTAGGGTACCTGGAGGCGAAATCTTTCTTT.

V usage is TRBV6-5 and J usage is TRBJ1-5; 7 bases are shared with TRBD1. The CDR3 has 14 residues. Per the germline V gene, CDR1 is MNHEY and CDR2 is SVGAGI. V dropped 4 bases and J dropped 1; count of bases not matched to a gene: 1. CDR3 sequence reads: CASSSTGSNQPQHF. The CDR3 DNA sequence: TGTGCCAGCAGTTCGACAGGGAGCAATCAGCCCCAGCATTTT.

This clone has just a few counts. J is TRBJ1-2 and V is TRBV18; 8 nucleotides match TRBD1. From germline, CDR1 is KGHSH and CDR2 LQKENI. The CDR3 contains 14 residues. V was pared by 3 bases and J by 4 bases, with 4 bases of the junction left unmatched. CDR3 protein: CASSPTGDSYGYTF. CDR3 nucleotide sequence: TGTGCCAGCTCACCGACAGGGGATTCCTATGGCTACACCTTC.

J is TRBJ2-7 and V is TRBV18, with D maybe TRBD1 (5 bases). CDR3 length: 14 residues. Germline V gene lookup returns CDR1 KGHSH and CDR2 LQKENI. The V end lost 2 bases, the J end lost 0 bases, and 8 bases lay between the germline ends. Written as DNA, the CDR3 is TGTGCCAGCTCACCAGACAGAACCTCCTACGAGCAGTACTTC. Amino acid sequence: CASSPDRTSYEQYF. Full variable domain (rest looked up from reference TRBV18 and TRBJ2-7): NAGVMQNPRHLVRRRGQEARLRCSPMKGHSHVYWYRQLPEEGLKFMVYLQKENIIDESGMPKERFSAEFPKEGPSILRIQQVVRGDSAAYFCASSPDRTSYEQYFGPGTRLTVT.

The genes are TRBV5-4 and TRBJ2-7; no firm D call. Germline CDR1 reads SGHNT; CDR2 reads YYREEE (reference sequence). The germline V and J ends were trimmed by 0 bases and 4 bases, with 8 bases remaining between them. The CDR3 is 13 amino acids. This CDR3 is CASSLGLPYEQYF. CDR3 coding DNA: TGTGCCAGCAGCTTGGGATTACCTTACGAGCAGTACTTC. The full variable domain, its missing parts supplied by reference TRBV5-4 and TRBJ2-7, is ETGVTQSPTHLIKTRGQQVTLRCSSQSGHNTVSWYQQALGQGPQFIFQYYREEENGRGNFPPRFSGLQFPNYSSELNVNALELDDSALYLCASSLGLPYEQYFGPGTRLTVT.

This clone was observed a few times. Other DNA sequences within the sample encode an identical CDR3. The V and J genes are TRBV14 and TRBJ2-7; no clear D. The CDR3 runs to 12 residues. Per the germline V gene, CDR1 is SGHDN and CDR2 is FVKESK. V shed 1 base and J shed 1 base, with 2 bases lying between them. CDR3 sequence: CASSQVSYEQYF. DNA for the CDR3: TGTGCCAGCAGCCAAGTTTCCTACGAGCAGTACTTC.

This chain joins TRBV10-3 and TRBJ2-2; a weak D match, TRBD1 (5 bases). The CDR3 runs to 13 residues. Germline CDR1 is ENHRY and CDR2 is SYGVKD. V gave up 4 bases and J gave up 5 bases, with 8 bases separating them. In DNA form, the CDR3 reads TGTGCCATCAGTGGTGGGGCTACCGGGGAGCTGTTTTTT. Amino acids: CAISGGATGELFF.

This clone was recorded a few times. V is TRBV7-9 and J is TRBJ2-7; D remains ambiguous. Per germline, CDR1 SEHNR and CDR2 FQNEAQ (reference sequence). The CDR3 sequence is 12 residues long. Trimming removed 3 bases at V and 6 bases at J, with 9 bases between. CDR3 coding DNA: TGTGCCAGCAGCTTCTCGAGTCGCGAGCAGTACTTC. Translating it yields CASSFSSREQYF.

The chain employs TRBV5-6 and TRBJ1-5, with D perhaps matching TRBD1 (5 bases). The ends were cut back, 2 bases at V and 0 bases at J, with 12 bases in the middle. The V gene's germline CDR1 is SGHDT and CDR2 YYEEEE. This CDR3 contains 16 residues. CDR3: CASSFFTGDSNQPQHF. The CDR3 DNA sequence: TGTGCCAGCAGCTTTTTCACGGGGGATAGCAATCAGCCCCAGCATTTT. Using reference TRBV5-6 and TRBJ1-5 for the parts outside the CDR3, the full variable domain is DAGVTQSPTHLIKTRGQQVTLRCSPKSGHDTVSWYQQALGQGPQFIFQYYEEEERQRGNFPDRFSGHQFPNYSSELNVNALLLGDSALYLCASSFFTGDSNQPQHFGDGTRLSIL.

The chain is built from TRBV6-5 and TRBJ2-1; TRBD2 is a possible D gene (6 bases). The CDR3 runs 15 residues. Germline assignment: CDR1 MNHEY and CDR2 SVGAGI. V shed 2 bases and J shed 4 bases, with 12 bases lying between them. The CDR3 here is CASSYGTSPYNEQFF. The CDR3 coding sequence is TGTGCCAGCAGTTACGGGACTTCGCCTTACAATGAGCAGTTCTTC.

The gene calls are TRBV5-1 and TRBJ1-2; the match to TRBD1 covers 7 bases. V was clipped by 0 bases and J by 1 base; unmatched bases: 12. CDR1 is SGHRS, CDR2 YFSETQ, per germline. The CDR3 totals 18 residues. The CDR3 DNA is TGCGCCAGCAGCTTGGAGGGGGACAGAGAAAGGAGTAACTATGGCTACACCTTC. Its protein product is CASSLEGDRERSNYGYTF.

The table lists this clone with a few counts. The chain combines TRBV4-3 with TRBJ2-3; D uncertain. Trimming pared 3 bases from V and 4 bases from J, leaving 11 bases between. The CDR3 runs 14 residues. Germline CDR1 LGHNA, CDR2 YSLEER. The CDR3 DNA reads TGCGCCAGCAGCCAGAGGTTCGGGCCAGATACGCAGTATTTT. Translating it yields CASSQRFGPDTQYF.

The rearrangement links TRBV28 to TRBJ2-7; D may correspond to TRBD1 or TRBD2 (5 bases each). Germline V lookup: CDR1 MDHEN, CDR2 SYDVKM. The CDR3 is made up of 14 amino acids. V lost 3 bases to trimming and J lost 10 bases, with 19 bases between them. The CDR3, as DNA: TGTGCCAGCAGTTTTGATGGGGACCCCCGGGGACAGTACTTC. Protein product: CASSFDGDPRGQYF.

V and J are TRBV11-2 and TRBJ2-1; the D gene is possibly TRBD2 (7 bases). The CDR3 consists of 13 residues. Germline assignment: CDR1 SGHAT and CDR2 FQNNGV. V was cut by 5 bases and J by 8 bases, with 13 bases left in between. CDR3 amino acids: CASSGGASDEQFF. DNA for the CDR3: TGTGCCAGCAGCGGGGGGGCCTCGGATGAGCAGTTCTTC.